This TCR beta chain was identified in a study of T cells in Graves' hyperthyroidism and ophthalmopathy. Notes on the study in general: Progression to ophthalmopathy was predicted a median of approximately 6.4 months early. Ophthalmopathy and stable hyperthyroidism were told apart by a 13 V-J model.

With regard to this clonotype: Its antigen is undetermined.

Amplified TCR beta CDR3 regions derived from RNA transcripts. Initially, a first-round RT-PCR of the TCR CDR3 employed the HTBI primer set. TCRdb reanalysed the multiplex PCR reads using MiXCR and keeps one entry per CDR3 protein. The sample records 660,000 or so distinct CDR3 sequences, around 20% being singletons. The CDR3 sequence is 17 residues long. The V segment lost 4 bases and the J segment 3 bases; nucleotides outside the gene matches: 13. Germline V gene data show CDR1 as LGHDT and CDR2 as YNNKEL (reference sequence). Among ophthalmopathy patients, the Clinical Activity Score reached at least 3, the NOSPECS grade reached at least 4, and duration remained under 3 months. PBMCs stemmed from about 9.5 ml fresh peripheral blood.

Sequencing was carried out using blood. This chain uses TRBV3-1 with TRBJ2-5; the match to TRBD2 covers 8 bases. The source of this sequence is a man aged 25-45 years with Graves' ophthalmopathy. CDR3 protein: CASSRYPAGAEEETQYF. CDR3 coding DNA: TGTGCCAGCAGCCGGTATCCAGCGGGAGCGGAGGAAGAGACCCAGTACTTC.